The text below deals with one T cell receptor beta chain. The sample is drawn from a study of blood T cell repertoires in COVID-19. Background on the study: Samples taken during acute and convalescent COVID-19 were collected in the United States, Italy and Spain.

TCRdb keeps only in-frame clones here, not all; method: immunoSEQ multiplex PCR. The table has under 550,000 clones, about 87% seen once. V lost 5 bases and J lost 9; bases outside the gene matches: 15. In germline, CDR1 is GTSNPN, CDR2 SVGIG (reference sequence). The CDR3 loop spans 15 amino acids. This chain connects TRBV30 to TRBJ2-1, with 8 bases lining up with TRBD2. The receptor was isolated from a man aged 18 to 35 with COVID-19, enrolled during active disease. The sample taken for sequencing was peripheral blood. Here the CDR3 reads CAWSQRGREEGEQFF. The CDR3, as DNA: TGTGCCTGGTCCCAGAGAGGGCGGGAGGAGGGTGAGCAGTTCTTC.